This T cell receptor (beta chain) stems from a study of beta chain features in type 1 diabetes. Broader study findings: In the patient group, naive, central memory and Treg TCRB repertoires seemed more alike than in the healthy donor group.

cDNA synthesis used the whole RNA isolate, giving expressed TCRB sequences. About 3.57 million reads were obtained on average from naive, central memory and regulatory T cell samples. TCRdb keeps only in-frame clones here, not all; method: immunoSEQ multiplex PCR. This sample has a few hundred thousand clones; approximately 14% occur once, and the top ten carry roughly 7%. Comments on this clone: What it binds is unknown.

The CDR3 totals 16 residues. The V gene's germline CDR1 is GTSNPN and CDR2 SVGIG (reference sequence). Trimming took 3 bases from V and 3 from J; bases not matched to a gene: 9. The chain recombines TRBV30 with TRBJ1-5; TRBD1 matches at 9 bases. The sequence was collected from a man between 25 and 39 years old in good health. The specimen sequenced was central memory CD4+ T cells from blood. The CDR3 bases are TGTGCCTGGAGACGGCCGGGACAGGGCTACAATCAGCCCCAGCATTTT. This translates into CAWRRPGQGYNQPQHF.